These 31 T cell receptor beta chains share one sample of origin, sequenced in a study of T cell responses to AZD1222 COVID-19 vaccine. The protocol was immunoSEQ multiplex PCR, while the TCRdb copy is restricted to in-frame clones and leaves out a portion. In the table there are approximately 120,000 clones, just over 90% of which are singletons. The sequencing used peripheral blood, collected on day 0 of AZD1222 vaccination. The receptors originated from an adult in good health.

The V call is TRBV2, the J call TRBJ1-6; the match to TRBD1 covers 7 bases. Per the germline V gene, CDR1 is SNHLY and CDR2 is FYNNEI. After removal of 11 bases from V and 4 bases from J, the junction contained 5 bases not matched to a gene. This CDR3 has 13 residues. The CDR3 loop is CAPRDSYNSPLHF. The CDR3 DNA follows: TGTGCCCCAAGGGACAGTTATAATTCACCCCTCCACTTT.

J is TRBJ2-1 and V is TRBV5-1; TRBD1 is a possible D gene (7 bases). The CDR3 runs 13 residues. Between the trimmed V and J ends, which lost 0 bases and 8 bases, there was a span of 9 bases. Germline CDR1 is SGHRS and CDR2 is YFSETQ. CDR3 loop: CASSLGRGDEQFF. The CDR3 DNA sequence: TGCGCCAGCAGCTTGGGCAGGGGGGATGAGCAGTTCTTC.

The chain employs TRBV2 and TRBJ2-1; 7 bases agree with TRBD2. The germline V gene has CDR1 SNHLY and CDR2 FYNNEI. The V segment lost 6 bases and the J segment 3 bases; nucleotides outside the gene matches: 5. The CDR3 sequence is 14 residues long. The chain's CDR3 is CASSTSGDYNEQFF. CDR3 bases: TGTGCCAGCAGCACAAGCGGGGACTACAATGAGCAGTTCTTC.

J is TRBJ1-2 and V is TRBV5-8; tentative D call: TRBD1 (6 bases). With 8 bases removed from V and 4 bases from J, the gap between germline ends came to 9 bases. The CDR3 length is 11 residues. Germline assignment: CDR1 SGHTS and CDR2 YDEGEE. CDR3 loop: CARYRAYGYTF. CDR3 nucleotides: TGTGCCAGATACAGGGCCTATGGCTACACCTTC.

This clone was detected only once. Here the CDR3 reads CASSYGQGPYNSPLHF. The CDR3 DNA reads TGTGCCAGCAGTTATGGACAGGGTCCCTATAATTCACCCCTCCACTTT. The gene calls are TRBV6-5 and TRBJ1-6; TRBD1 matches at 8 bases. CDR1 is MNHEY and CDR2 is SVGAGI in the germline V gene. This CDR3 is built from 16 residues. Trimming removed 3 bases from V and 2 bases from J; junction bases left unmatched: 3.

The chain uses TRBV11-2 and TRBJ1-2, with a possible D match to TRBD1 (5 bases). Germline lookup yields CDR1 SGHAT and CDR2 FQNNGV. The CDR3 loop spans 13 amino acids. V lost 3 bases to trimming and J lost 8 bases, with 13 bases between them. The CDR3, as DNA: TGTGCCAGCAGCTTGGGGCAGGGAAGCGGCTACACCTTC. Amino acids: CASSLGQGSGYTF.

This chain links TRBV5-6 with TRBJ2-4; the match to TRBD1 covers 9 bases. Per the germline V gene, CDR1 is SGHDT and CDR2 is YYEEEE. With 0 bases clipped from V and 0 bases from J, the junction kept 7 bases outside the gene matches. This CDR3 is 18 amino acids long. The CDR3 is CASSLAGQGPSAKNIQYF. The DNA for the CDR3 is TGTGCCAGCAGCTTGGCCGGACAGGGGCCCTCAGCCAAAAACATTCAGTACTTC.

This chain joins TRBV27 and TRBJ1-1, with a possible D match to TRBD1 (5 bases). Germline V CDR1 and CDR2: MNHEY, SMNVEV (reference sequence). Trimming left V 2 bases short and J 1 base short, with 14 bases between. The length of the CDR3 is 16 residues. The CDR3 spells CASSLPPGPGNTEAFF. The CDR3 DNA reads as TGTGCCAGCAGTTTACCCCCGGGACCGGGGAACACTGAAGCTTTCTTT.

This chain links TRBV15 with TRBJ2-2, with D perhaps TRBD1 or TRBD2 (5 bases each). CDR3 length equals 15 residues. Germline values: CDR1 LNHNV, CDR2 YYDKDF (reference sequence). Trimming stripped 0 bases from V and 4 bases from J, with 9 bases between. The CDR3 region has the DNA TGTGCCACCAGCAGAGAACAGGACTTCACCGGGGAGCTGTTTTTT. This gives the protein CATSREQDFTGELFF.

This chain links TRBV5-1 with TRBJ1-4; D may be TRBD1 (6 bases). Per the germline V gene, CDR1 is SGHRS and CDR2 is YFSETQ. Trimming shortened V by 0 bases and J by 8 bases, and 11 bases separated the two germline ends. This CDR3 has 14 amino acids. The CDR3 loop reads CASSLAGGQEKLFF. In DNA, the CDR3 is TGCGCCAGCAGCTTGGCTGGGGGGCAAGAAAAACTGTTTTTT.

V gene TRBV6-2 or TRBV6-3 combines with J gene TRBJ2-2; 8 bases are shared with TRBD2. Germline assignment: CDR1 MNHEY and CDR2 SVGEGT. This CDR3 comprises 15 residues. V shed 6 bases, J shed 6 bases, and the junction held 9 bases outside the gene matches. The CDR3 nucleotides are TGTGCCAGCAGCTATTCCGGGGGGGTCGCCGGGGAGCTGTTTTTT. It specifies CASSYSGGVAGELFF.

This chain joins TRBV20-1 and TRBJ1-1; D is undetermined. Germline V CDR1 and CDR2: DFQATT, SNEGSKA (reference sequence). The CDR3 runs 13 residues. With 3 bases removed from V and 4 bases from J, the gap between germline ends came to 12 bases. The DNA of the CDR3 is TGCAGTGCTAGTGGTCTGGGCGGCACTGAAGCTTTCTTT. It encodes CSASGLGGTEAFF.

V and J are TRBV7-3 and TRBJ2-5; D call uncertain. CDR1 is SGHTA, CDR2 FQGTGA, per germline. The length of the CDR3 is 14 residues. V lost 5 bases, J lost 5 bases, and 15 bases lay in between. As DNA, the CDR3 is TGTGCCAGCAGCCCTGCCGGTCTTCGGGAGACCCAGTACTTC. Residues: CASSPAGLRETQYF.

The rearrangement uses TRBV2 and TRBJ2-7; D possibly uses TRBD1 or TRBD2 (5 bases each). CDR1 and CDR2 from the germline V gene are SNHLY and FYNNEI. With 6 bases removed from V and 1 base from J, the gap between germline ends came to 13 bases. CDR3 length: 14 residues. The CDR3 bases are TGTGCCAGCAGGGCGCAGGGACCGTCCTACGAGCAGTACTTC. This sequence encodes CASRAQGPSYEQYF.

The chain links TRBV7-8 to TRBJ1-1; D is possibly TRBD1 (6 bases). Trimming took 3 bases from V and 1 from J, leaving 12 bases between them. Looked up from germline, CDR1 is SGHVS and CDR2 is FQNEAQ. The CDR3 consists of 15 residues. The chain's CDR3 is CASSFRRDKNTEAFF. DNA for the CDR3: TGTGCCAGCAGCTTTAGACGGGACAAGAACACTGAAGCTTTCTTT.

J is TRBJ1-1 and V is TRBV18; tentative D call: TRBD1 (6 bases). The CDR3 has 16 residues. Trimming pared 3 bases from V and 5 bases from J, leaving 19 bases between. CDR1 and CDR2 (germline): KGHSH, LQKENI. CDR3 nucleotides: TGTGCCAGCTCACCCCCAGGGTTAGGGGGAAAGACTGAAGCTTTCTTT. Protein sequence: CASSPPGLGGKTEAFF.

This chain joins TRBV5-1 and TRBJ1-4; no clear D. V was trimmed by 6 bases and J by 7 bases, leaving 19 bases between them. The germline gives CDR1 SGHRS, CDR2 YFSETQ. The CDR3 is 15 residues long. CDR3 coding DNA: TGCGCCAGCACCCTTGGGGTCGGGCATAGTGAAAAACTGTTTTTT. Translating it yields CASTLGVGHSEKLFF.

The V gene is TRBV19, the J gene TRBJ1-1; D is unresolved. The germline CDR1 and CDR2 sequences are LNHDA and SQIVND (reference sequence). This CDR3 region has 14 residues. Trimming removed 0 bases from V and 0 bases from J, with 5 bases in between. CDR3 amino acids: CASSIDQVNTEAFF. The CDR3 nucleotides are TGTGCCAGTAGTATAGATCAGGTGAACACTGAAGCTTTCTTT.

The chain joins TRBV5-5 to TRBJ2-1; 12 bases are shared with TRBD2. The CDR3 has 15 residues. V lost 4 bases to trimming and J lost 8 bases; unmatched junction nucleotides: 7. The germline V gene has CDR1 SGHKS and CDR2 YYEKEE (reference sequence). The CDR3 protein is CASSPRLAGDYEQFF. For the CDR3, the DNA is TGTGCCAGCAGCCCAAGACTAGCGGGGGATTATGAGCAGTTCTTC.

The chain joins TRBV5-5 to TRBJ1-6; D uncertain. Germline-derived CDR1 and CDR2 are SGHKS and YYEKEE (reference sequence). The CDR3 runs 15 residues. The germline V and J ends were trimmed by 0 bases and 7 bases, with 11 bases remaining between them. The CDR3 nucleotides are TGTGCCAGCAGCTTGGTTGCAGGACCGAATTCACCCCTCCACTTT. It yields the protein CASSLVAGPNSPLHF.

The CDR3 nucleotides read TGTGCCAGCAGTTACGGATTTTCCTATAATTCACCCCTCCACTTT. Its translation is CASSYGFSYNSPLHF. The chain links TRBV6-2 or TRBV6-3 to TRBJ1-6; no reliable D call. The CDR3 has 15 amino acids. Trimming took off 2 bases at V and 1 base at J, with 6 bases between the two ends. Germline CDR1 and CDR2: MNHEY and SVGEGT.

The chain employs TRBV7-9 and TRBJ1-2; 7 positions agree with TRBD1. This CDR3 comprises 13 residues. CDR1 is SEHNR and CDR2 is FQNEAQ in the germline V gene (reference sequence). V lost 1 base and J lost 8; bases outside the gene matches: 4. As DNA, the CDR3 is TGTGCCAGCAGCTTAGTAAACAGGGGAGGCTACACCTTC. Translated: CASSLVNRGGYTF.

The chain combines TRBV6-2 or TRBV6-3 with TRBJ1-5, with D hard to call. The germline V gene has CDR1 MNHEY and CDR2 SVGEGT. This CDR3 comprises 14 residues. V was pared by 2 bases and J by 6 bases, with 11 bases between. In nucleotides, the CDR3 is TGTGCCAGCAGTTACCCGCAGTCGGGTCAGCCCCAGCATTTT. This codes for CASSYPQSGQPQHF.

The chain is built from TRBV7-8 and TRBJ2-3; the match to TRBD2 covers 14 bases. CDR3 length: 19 residues. CDR1 and CDR2 (germline): SGHVS, FQNEAQ. V dropped 2 bases and J dropped 5; count of bases not matched to a gene: 12. The CDR3 loop is CASSLSLLGLAGDGDTQYF. Here the CDR3 DNA reads TGTGCCAGCAGCTTATCGCTCCTGGGACTAGCGGGGGACGGAGATACGCAGTATTTT.

The chain employs TRBV5-1 and TRBJ2-2; possibly TRBD1 or TRBD2 for D (6 bases each). The CDR3 has 17 amino acids. Looked up from germline, CDR1 is SGHRS and CDR2 is YFSETQ. V was pared by 5 bases and J by 2 bases, with 19 bases between. CDR3 bases: TGCGCCAGCAGTCCGGGTCTAAAGGGGGGAAACACCGGGGAGCTGTTTTTT. Its translation is CASSPGLKGGNTGELFF.

The chain joins TRBV4-3 to TRBJ1-6; D gene unclear. The CDR3 spans 14 residues. CDR1 is LGHNA, CDR2 YSLEER, per germline. Trimming cost V 4 bases and J 9 bases, with 13 bases left between them. The CDR3 region is CASSLGLSPSPLHF. In nucleotides, the CDR3 is TGCGCCAGCAGCCTAGGACTAAGCCCTTCACCCCTCCACTTT.

The chain employs TRBV25-1 and TRBJ2-3; D gene unclear. The CDR3 totals 14 residues. Germline V lookup: CDR1 MGHDK, CDR2 SYGVNS. V lost 6 bases and J lost 2, with 12 bases in between. DNA for the CDR3: TGTGCCAGCAGACAATCAAGTTACACAGATACGCAGTATTTT. Its translation: CASRQSSYTDTQYF.

The gene calls are TRBV15 and TRBJ2-1; D is perhaps TRBD2 (6 bases). The CDR3 has 17 residues. Germline V CDR1 and CDR2: LNHNV, YYDKDF (reference sequence). The V gene lost 1 base and the J gene lost 7 bases, with 20 bases spanning the gap. DNA of the CDR3: TGTGCCACCAGCAGAGGGGACTTGAAGAACATCCAGAATGAGCAGTTCTTC. Translated: CATSRGDLKNIQNEQFF.

V usage is TRBV3-1 (or the pseudogene TRBV3-2) and J usage is TRBJ2-2; the match to TRBD1 covers 12 bases. The CDR3 runs 20 residues. The trim removed 4 bases at V and 7 bases at J, leaving 19 bases unmatched. Germline V lookup: CDR1 LGHDT, CDR2 YNNKEL (reference sequence). The CDR3 is CASSPKTGTGGKFFLGELFF. CDR3 coding DNA: TGTGCCAGCAGCCCCAAGACCGGGACAGGGGGCAAATTTTTCCTCGGGGAGCTGTTTTTT.

There are a few counts of this clone. The CDR3, as DNA: TGTGCCAGCTCCGGGACAGGGGGCGCGAATCAGCCCCAGCATTTT. This encodes CASSGTGGANQPQHF. The chain employs TRBV27 and TRBJ1-5, with TRBD1 identical over 12 bases. Per the germline V gene, CDR1 is MNHEY and CDR2 is SMNVEV (reference sequence). The CDR3 runs to 15 residues. V trimming: 8 bases; J trimming: 4 bases; junction bases outside the gene matches: 6.

V and J are TRBV12-3 or TRBV12-4 and TRBJ2-3; 7 nucleotides match TRBD1. Trimming removed 6 bases from V and 15 bases from J; junction bases left unmatched: 12. The CDR3 is 12 residues long. Written as DNA, the CDR3 is TGTGCCAGCAGCATAGGGGGCGCATTGAAATATTTT. It encodes CASSIGGALKYF.